The T cell receptor beta chain described here comes from a study of blood T cell repertoires in COVID-19. Study details: Italy, Spain and the United States were the sources of the convalescent and acute COVID-19 samples. PBMCs, B-cell-depleted T cells, or T cells provided the cDNA or gDNA that made up the material.

A few counts support this clone. V lost 6 bases and J lost 3, with 9 bases in between. The CDR3 loop spans 13 amino acids. Germline-derived CDR1 and CDR2 are LNHDA and SQIVND (reference sequence). As originally analysed: Amplification from reference gene primers served as the basis for estimated nucleated cell counts. The method was immunoSEQ multiplex PCR; TCRdb's version includes in-frame clones alone and lacks a portion of them. V and J calls and clone size are copied from that table; D and trimming were computed from the DNA. In the table there are hundreds of thousands of clones, around 84% of which are singletons.

The sequence was collected from a man in his 70s with acute or convalescent COVID-19. The V and J genes are TRBV19 and TRBJ1-3, with D possibly matching TRBD1 (6 bases). Sequencing was carried out using peripheral blood. The CDR3 protein is CASRQGNGNTIYF. The CDR3, as DNA: TGTGCCAGTAGACAGGGTAATGGAAACACCATATATTTT.